These T cell receptor beta chains were read from a single sample in a study of cytomegalovirus exposure and HLA in healthy donors. Here immunoSEQ multiplex PCR was the method, and the copy in TCRdb shows in-frame clones only, minus some. The data contain 100,000 to 120,000 clones, almost 96% of them singletons. Sequenced input: PBMCs. The receptors stem from a woman aged 18-29 years in good health and CMV-seronegative. Both conserved end residues are part of each CDR3. D genes are given only for firm matches. Clone size is stated in some rows and not others, as once, few, many or a class when expanded.

cdr3_aa	cdr3_nt	v_call	j_call	clone_size	d_call
CASDAEYRQRQVRSKGYTF	TGTGCCAGCGACGCTGAATACCGACAACGACAGGTTCGATCTAAGGGCTACACCTTC	TRBV7-7	TRBJ1-2	once	.
CASRPGGTGGSYEQYF	TGTGCCAGCAGGCCTGGCGGGACAGGGGGCTCCTACGAGCAGTACTTC	TRBV5-4	TRBJ2-7	.	TRBD1
CASSKPGTVNTEAFF	TGTGCCAGCAGCAAACCCGGGACAGTGAACACTGAAGCTTTCTTT	TRBV5-4	TRBJ1-1	.	TRBD1
CASSLASPGVGGTEAFF	TGTGCCAGCAGCTTAGCGTCCCCCGGGGTAGGGGGAACTGAAGCTTTCTTT	TRBV7-9	TRBJ1-1	.	.
CASRGLTGQYSPLHF	TGTGCCAGTAGAGGCCTCACAGGGCAATATTCACCCCTCCACTTT	TRBV19	TRBJ1-6	.	.
CASSIDRGPRGTEAFF	TGTGCCAGTAGTATAGATCGAGGACCCCGAGGGACTGAAGCTTTCTTT	TRBV19	TRBJ1-1	.	.
CAISESGASYGYTF	TGTGCCATCAGTGAGTCAGGGGCTAGCTATGGCTACACCTTC	TRBV10-3	TRBJ1-2	.	.
CASSHPGQGENTIYF	TGCGCCAGCAGCCATCCAGGACAGGGCGAAAACACCATATATTTT	TRBV4-1	TRBJ1-3	.	TRBD1
CVRVRGISMYYEQYF	TGTGTTAGGGTCAGGGGGATTTCTATGTACTACGAGCAGTACTTC	TRBV28	TRBJ2-7	.	TRBD1
CASSDDEQPNNEQFF	TGTGCCAGCAGTGATGATGAACAGCCTAACAATGAGCAGTTCTTC	TRBV2	TRBJ2-1	.	.
CASSGSRGLETEAFF	TGTGCCAGCAGCGGATCGAGAGGGCTGGAGACTGAAGCTTTCTTT	TRBV9	TRBJ1-1	.	.
CASRGITGGRGYTF	TGTGCCAGCAGGGGAATCACAGGGGGCAGGGGCTACACCTTC	TRBV6-5	TRBJ1-2	.	TRBD1
CASSSLTVTGELFF	TGTGCCAGCAGCAGCCTTACGGTCACCGGGGAGCTGTTTTTT	TRBV7-9	TRBJ2-2	.	.
CASSQEWGRSQETQYF	TGCGCCAGCAGCCAAGAATGGGGCAGGAGCCAAGAGACCCAGTACTTC	TRBV4-3	TRBJ2-5	.	.
CASSTTITGGEQYF	TGTGCCAGTAGTACCACCATTACAGGCGGCGAGCAGTACTTC	TRBV19	TRBJ2-7	.	.
CAFSLQGRRTEAFF	TGTGCCTTCTCCCTACAGGGGAGGAGGACTGAAGCTTTCTTT	TRBV30	TRBJ1-1	.	TRBD1
CASSLEGPRGTEAFF	TGTGCCAGCAGCTTGGAAGGACCGCGGGGCACTGAAGCTTTCTTT	TRBV5-5	TRBJ1-1	.	.
CASSSDRGLLNTEAFF	TGCGCCAGCAGCTCGGACAGGGGGCTTTTGAACACTGAAGCTTTCTTT	TRBV5-1	TRBJ1-1	.	TRBD1
CASSLGGLRGYTF	TGCGCCAGCAGCTTGGGGGGGCTTCGGGGCTACACCTTC	TRBV5-1	TRBJ1-2	.	.
CAISGTSGGAEDTQYF	TGTGCCATCAGCGGGACTAGCGGGGGGGCGGAGGATACGCAGTATTTT	TRBV10-3	TRBJ2-3	.	TRBD2
CASSMGQGITDTQYF	TGTGCCAGCAGCATGGGACAGGGGATCACAGATACGCAGTATTTT	TRBV11-2	TRBJ2-3	.	TRBD1
CASRSSGQGTNTIYF	TGTGCCAGCAGATCTTCCGGACAGGGGACAAACACCATATATTTT	TRBV2	TRBJ1-3	.	TRBD1
CASTPGQGSEQFF	TGTGCCAGCACCCCCGGACAGGGTAGTGAGCAGTTCTTC	TRBV9	TRBJ2-1	.	TRBD1
CASSLSTPRPGSYNEQFF	TGTGCCAGCTCACTTAGCACGCCAAGACCGGGCTCCTACAATGAGCAGTTCTTC	TRBV18	TRBJ2-1	.	.
CASSEQGYEQYF	TGTGCCAGCAGCGAACAGGGCTACGAGCAGTACTTC	TRBV28	TRBJ2-7	.	.
CASSQGPGGGELFF	TGCGCCAGCAGCCAAGGACCCGGAGGCGGGGAGCTGTTTTTT	TRBV4-1	TRBJ2-2	.	.
CASSKGDNTNTGELFF	TGCGCCAGCAGCAAGGGGGACAACACGAACACCGGGGAGCTGTTTTTT	TRBV5-1	TRBJ2-2	.	.
CASSEALDRGRFF	TGTGCCAGCAGTGAAGCTCTGGACAGGGGGAGGTTCTTC	TRBV6-1	TRBJ2-1	.	TRBD1
CASGQGGETQYF	TGTGCGAGTGGACAGGGAGGAGAGACCCAGTACTTC	TRBV7-2	TRBJ2-5	.	TRBD1
CASSPNRVRGAQHF	TGTGCCAGCAGCCCGAACAGGGTCAGGGGAGCCCAGCATTTT	TRBV5-6	TRBJ1-5	once	.
CASSLVGGGVYNEQFF	TGTGCCAGCAGCTTAGTGGGCGGGGGGGTCTACAATGAGCAGTTCTTC	TRBV7-2	TRBJ2-1	.	TRBD2
CASSLSAGADTQYF	TGCGCCAGCAGCTTGTCAGCGGGGGCAGATACGCAGTATTTT	TRBV5-1	TRBJ2-3	.	TRBD2
CASSEGVGYQPQHF	TGTGCCAGCAGCGAGGGTGTAGGTTATCAGCCCCAGCATTTT	TRBV7-9	TRBJ1-5	.	.
CSVGGVGQGALSPLNTEAFF	TGCAGCGTTGGCGGCGTAGGACAGGGAGCGCTATCCCCTTTGAACACTGAAGCTTTCTTT	TRBV29-1	TRBJ1-1	.	TRBD1
CASSLDLGNTQYF	TGTGCCAGCAGCTTAGATCTCGGTAATACGCAGTATTTT	TRBV7-3	TRBJ2-3	.	.
CASSLRQEGYNEQFF	TGTGCCAGCAGTTTACGGCAGGAGGGTTACAATGAGCAGTTCTTC	TRBV28	TRBJ2-1	few	.
CASSERPSGGYTEAFF	TGTGCCAGCAGTGAAAGACCTTCAGGGGGATACACTGAAGCTTTCTTT	TRBV2	TRBJ1-1	.	TRBD1
CASSYSGTANTGELFF	TGTGCCAGCAGCTACTCCGGGACAGCGAACACCGGGGAGCTGTTTTTT	TRBV7-3	TRBJ2-2	.	TRBD1
CASSYSIVRGTEAFF	TGTGCCAGCAGTTACTCGATTGTCAGAGGGACTGAAGCTTTCTTT	TRBV6-5	TRBJ1-1	.	.
CASSVGVGQAEKLFF	TGTGCCAGCAGCGTAGGCGTGGGGCAGGCCGAAAAACTGTTTTTT	TRBV9	TRBJ1-4	.	.
CASSFLVGGGYEQYF	TGTGCCAGCAGTTTTCTAGTAGGGGGCGGGTACGAGCAGTACTTC	TRBV28	TRBJ2-7	.	TRBD1
CASSLITGPSSYEQYF	TGCGCCAGCAGCTTGATAACAGGCCCAAGCTCCTACGAGCAGTACTTC	TRBV5-1	TRBJ2-7	.	.
CASSPHRGGTEAFF	TGTGCCAGCAGCCCACATCGAGGGGGAACTGAAGCTTTCTTT	TRBV9	TRBJ1-1	.	.
CASSPREGLGMNTEAFF	TGTGCCAGCTCACCACGCGAGGGTTTAGGGATGAACACTGAAGCTTTCTTT	TRBV18	TRBJ1-1	.	.
CASSPRDRGPYEQYF	TGCGCCAGCAGCCCCCGGGACAGGGGTCCCTACGAGCAGTACTTC	TRBV4-1	TRBJ2-7	.	TRBD1
CASSQGGSGDGQEQFF	TGCGCCAGCAGCCAAGGGGGTAGCGGGGACGGGCAAGAGCAGTTCTTC	TRBV4-1	TRBJ2-1	.	TRBD2
CATSRDHEFKQYF	TGTGCCACCAGCAGAGATCATGAGTTTAAGCAGTACTTC	TRBV15	TRBJ2-7	.	.
CASSPGVSYEQYF	TGTGCCAGTTCGCCAGGGGTCTCCTACGAGCAGTACTTC	TRBV19	TRBJ2-7	.	.
CSAHRRGEQYF	TGCAGTGCTCACCGCAGGGGCGAGCAGTACTTC	TRBV20-1	TRBJ2-7	.	.
CASSAQLTGTGNTIYF	TGTGCCAGCAGCGCCCAACTCACAGGGACTGGAAACACCATATATTTT	TRBV9	TRBJ1-3	.	.
CASTTNQGANGYTF	TGTGCCAGCACCACCAATCAGGGGGCCAACGGCTACACCTTC	TRBV9	TRBJ1-2	.	TRBD1
CASSQLLDQETQYF	TGCGCCAGCAGCCAACTACTAGACCAAGAGACCCAGTACTTC	TRBV4-1	TRBJ2-5	.	.